The 19 T cell receptor beta chains presented below share a single source sample, sequenced in a study of blood T cells in healthy people across ages (dated by TCRdb to between 2014 and 2017). To prepare the library, 5' RACE was applied. These reads were obtained on an Illumina HiSeq 2500. The second PCR ran for about 7 to 11 cycles and used a J-beta primer mix along with a sample-barcoded 5' primer. The raw public reads went through TCRdb reprocessing: fastp at Q25, MiXCR clone calling, in-frame beta chains kept. All rows with the same CDR3 protein become a single entry with the most common DNA and genes. The sample contains more than 900,000 distinct CDR3 sequences, under 35% of them found a single time. Of the sample, roughly 10% is held by the ten largest clones. The same sample was also studied in work on T cells of mothers and their children.

Sequenced input: blood. Receptors originate from a woman in her 40s in good health.

The CDR3 DNA reads TGTGCCAGCAGCCACCTTGAACAGGTTTATGGCTACACCTTC. It yields the protein CASSHLEQVYGYTF. The gene calls are TRBV7-2 and TRBJ1-2, with D tentatively TRBD1 (5 bases). CDR1 SGHTA and CDR2 FQGNSA come from the germline V gene. V was pared by 5 bases and J by 5 bases, with 15 bases between. This CDR3 has 14 amino acids.

The V and J genes are TRBV7-9 and TRBJ2-7, with D tentatively TRBD2 (6 bases). The CDR3 runs to 16 residues. The germline gives CDR1 SEHNR, CDR2 FQNEAQ (reference sequence). Trimming removed 1 base at V and 3 bases at J, with 16 bases between. The CDR3 region is CASSLEEGSPRYEQYF. CDR3 sequence (DNA): TGTGCCAGCAGCTTAGAGGAGGGTTCACCCCGCTACGAGCAGTACTTC.

The chain employs TRBV5-6 and TRBJ1-1; no reliable D call. The CDR3 is 14 amino acids. Deletions cut 5 bases from V and 5 bases from J, with 16 bases between. The germline V gene encodes CDR1 SGHDT and CDR2 YYEEEE. The CDR3 nucleotides read TGTGCCAGCAGTCTGGCGTCAGGTCAGACTGAAGCTTTCTTT. Its protein is CASSLASGQTEAFF.

As regards this clonotype: Germline is not matched at one junction end, which may reflect a read error. This chain connects TRBV6-2 or TRBV6-3 to TRBJ2-6, with 7 bases that match TRBD1. The CDR3 totals 16 residues. Looked up from germline, CDR1 is MNHEY and CDR2 is SVGEGT. This chain's CDR3 is CASRGLTGAGANVQTF. Here the CDR3 DNA reads TGTGCCAGCAGGGGGCTTACAGGGGCTGGGGCCAACGTCCAGACTTTC.

V is TRBV7-2 and J is TRBJ2-4; TRBD2 aligns across 10 bases. The J call may not be correct, given that the DNA end is closer to TRBJ2-7. CDR1 is SGHTA, CDR2 FQGNSA, per germline. This CDR3 is built from 17 residues. In DNA, the CDR3 is TGTGCCAGCAGCTTAGACCCCCGGGCTAGCGGGAGCTCCGAGCAGTACTTC. It is translated as CASSLDPRASGSSEQYF.

The chain uses TRBV6-2 or TRBV6-3 and TRBJ1-1; 7 bases agree with TRBD1. Losses at the gene ends were 5 bases for V and 1 base for J; bases not matched to a gene: 7. CDR3 length: 15 residues. The germline V gene encodes CDR1 MNHEY and CDR2 SVGEGT. This chain's CDR3 is CASSPTGMRNTEAFF. In DNA, the CDR3 is TGTGCCAGCAGTCCGACAGGGATGAGGAACACTGAAGCTTTCTTT.

This clonotype was observed a handful of times. V usage is TRBV7-2 and J usage is TRBJ2-7; the match to TRBD1 covers 9 bases. V lost 5 bases and J lost 9; bases outside the gene matches: 14. The CDR3 spans 15 residues. CDR1 is SGHTA, CDR2 FQGNSA, per germline. Written as DNA, the CDR3 is TGTGCCAGCAGCACCTTCCGGGACAGGGAAGGTTGGCAGTACTTC. Translated, it gives CASSTFRDREGWQYF.

Many counts were recorded for this clonotype. The CDR3 nucleotides read TGTGCCGCCGGGGAGGGTGTAAGTGAGCAGTTCTTC. Protein product: CAAGEGVSEQFF. V and J are TRBV2 and TRBJ2-1, with 7 positions matching TRBD2. J was trimmed by 9 bases and V by 11 bases; bases with no gene match: 10. The CDR3 consists of 12 residues. In germline, CDR1 is SNHLY, CDR2 FYNNEI.

This clonotype was observed once. V gene TRBV3-1 combines with J gene TRBJ1-1; D ambiguous. In germline, CDR1 is LGHDT, CDR2 YNNKEL (reference sequence). With 1 base removed from V and 4 bases from J, the gap between germline ends came to 19 bases. The CDR3 is 17 residues long. The CDR3 sequence: CASSQGYGPRSSTEAFF. The CDR3, as DNA: TGTGCCAGCAGCCAAGGGTACGGTCCACGGAGTTCCACTGAAGCTTTCTTT.

This clonotype has a handful of counts. The chain links TRBV13 to TRBJ1-3; a weak D match, TRBD1 (6 bases). V gave up 5 bases and J gave up 0 bases, with 11 bases separating them. This CDR3 has 15 residues. Germline-derived CDR1 and CDR2 are PRHDT and FYEKMQ (reference sequence). The CDR3 DNA follows: TGTGCCAGCAGCCCCACAGGGATCTCTGGAAACACCATATATTTT. It translates to CASSPTGISGNTIYF.

The rearrangement joins TRBV29-1 to TRBJ1-2; tentative D call: TRBD1 (6 bases). This CDR3 comprises 14 residues. V was trimmed by 4 bases and J by 8 bases, leaving 20 bases between them. CDR1 is SQVTM, CDR2 ANQGSEA, per germline. The CDR3 bases are TGCAGCGTTGCGACGGGGTCAGGGGCGAGCGGCTACACCTTC. Protein sequence: CSVATGSGASGYTF.

This clonotype has more than one count but fewer than ten. The chain joins TRBV7-2 to TRBJ1-1; D gene unclear. The CDR3 contains 13 residues. V was clipped by 6 bases and J by 10 bases, with 18 bases between them. CDR1 SGHTA and CDR2 FQGNSA come from the germline V gene. The CDR3 nucleotides read TGTGCCAGCAGGACGCCGGCGGTAACTCGAGCTTTCTTT. This translates into CASRTPAVTRAFF. The entire variable domain, with the rest obtained from reference TRBV7-2 and TRBJ1-1, is as follows: GAGVSQSPSNKVTEKGKDVELRCDPISGHTALYWYRQSLGQGLEFLIYFQGNSAPDKSGLPSDRFSAERTGGSVSTLTIQRTQQEDSAVYLCASRTPAVTRAFFGQGTRLTVV.

This chain links TRBV12-3 or TRBV12-4 with TRBJ2-1, with a possible D match to TRBD2 (6 bases). This CDR3 region has 13 residues. The ends were cut back, 2 bases at V and 9 bases at J, with 11 bases in the middle. This chain's CDR3 is CASSLRGSGEQFF. CDR3 DNA: TGTGCCAGCAGTTTACGGGGGTCGGGTGAGCAGTTCTTC.

This clonotype was seen repeatedly, ten times or more. This chain connects TRBV5-5 to TRBJ2-7, with a weak D call TRBD1 (5 bases). The ends were cut back, 0 bases at V and 3 bases at J, with 7 bases in the middle. The CDR3 extends over 13 amino acids. The germline V gene has CDR1 SGHKS and CDR2 YYEKEE (reference sequence). The CDR3 sequence: CASSLATDYEQYF. DNA of the CDR3: TGTGCCAGCAGCTTGGCGACAGACTACGAGCAGTACTTC. Drawing the rest from reference TRBV5-5 and TRBJ2-7, the complete variable domain is DAGVTQSPTHLIKTRGQQVTLRCSPISGHKSVSWYQQVLGQGPQFIFQYYEKEERGRGNFPDRFSARQFPNYSSELNVNALLLGDSALYLCASSLATDYEQYFGPGTRLTVT.

The gene calls are TRBV3-1 and TRBJ2-1; a weak D match, TRBD1 (5 bases). With the DNA end fitting TRBJ2-7 better, the J assignment may be wrong. The CDR3 has 16 residues. The germline V gene has CDR1 LGHDT and CDR2 YNNKEL (reference sequence). This CDR3 reads CASSQDAGQGYNEQYF. CDR3 DNA: TGTGCCAGCAGCCAAGACGCAGGGCAGGGATACAATGAGCAGTACTTC.

This clonotype was counted at least ten times. V gene TRBV7-8 combines with J gene TRBJ2-5; maybe TRBD1 (5 bases). Germline V gives CDR1 SGHVS, CDR2 FQNEAQ. This CDR3 region has 13 residues. V lost 6 bases and J 1 base, leaving 9 bases between the germline ends. CDR3 region: CASRATGQETQYF. DNA of the CDR3: TGTGCCAGCAGGGCCACAGGCCAAGAGACCCAGTACTTC.

This clonotype was picked up many times. The rearrangement joins TRBV5-1 to TRBJ2-1; D is unclear. CDR3 length equals 14 residues. V was pared by 2 bases and J by 0 bases, with 6 bases between. Germline CDR1 is SGHRS and CDR2 is YFSETQ. The CDR3 region is CASSFESSYNEQFF. For the CDR3, the DNA is TGCGCCAGCAGCTTCGAGAGCTCCTACAATGAGCAGTTCTTC.

This clonotype was seen many times. The genes are TRBV12-3 or TRBV12-4 and TRBJ2-4, with 8 bases matching TRBD1. V gave up 6 bases and J gave up 1 base; unmatched junction bases: 8. CDR3 length: 16 residues. The CDR3 is CASSPTGDRAKNIQYF. In DNA, the CDR3 is TGTGCCAGCAGCCCGACAGGGGATAGGGCCAAAAACATTCAGTACTTC.

This clonotype was seen more than once but under ten times. J is TRBJ2-1 and V is TRBV5-1; D may be TRBD1 or TRBD2 (7 bases each). CDR3 length: 16 residues. Germline V gives CDR1 SGHRS, CDR2 YFSETQ. Trimming took off 4 bases at V and 7 bases at J, with 21 bases between the two ends. CDR3 DNA: TGCGCCAGCAGCGCAACGACCAGGGGGGGTAGAAATGAGCAGTTCTTC. Translated: CASSATTRGGRNEQFF.